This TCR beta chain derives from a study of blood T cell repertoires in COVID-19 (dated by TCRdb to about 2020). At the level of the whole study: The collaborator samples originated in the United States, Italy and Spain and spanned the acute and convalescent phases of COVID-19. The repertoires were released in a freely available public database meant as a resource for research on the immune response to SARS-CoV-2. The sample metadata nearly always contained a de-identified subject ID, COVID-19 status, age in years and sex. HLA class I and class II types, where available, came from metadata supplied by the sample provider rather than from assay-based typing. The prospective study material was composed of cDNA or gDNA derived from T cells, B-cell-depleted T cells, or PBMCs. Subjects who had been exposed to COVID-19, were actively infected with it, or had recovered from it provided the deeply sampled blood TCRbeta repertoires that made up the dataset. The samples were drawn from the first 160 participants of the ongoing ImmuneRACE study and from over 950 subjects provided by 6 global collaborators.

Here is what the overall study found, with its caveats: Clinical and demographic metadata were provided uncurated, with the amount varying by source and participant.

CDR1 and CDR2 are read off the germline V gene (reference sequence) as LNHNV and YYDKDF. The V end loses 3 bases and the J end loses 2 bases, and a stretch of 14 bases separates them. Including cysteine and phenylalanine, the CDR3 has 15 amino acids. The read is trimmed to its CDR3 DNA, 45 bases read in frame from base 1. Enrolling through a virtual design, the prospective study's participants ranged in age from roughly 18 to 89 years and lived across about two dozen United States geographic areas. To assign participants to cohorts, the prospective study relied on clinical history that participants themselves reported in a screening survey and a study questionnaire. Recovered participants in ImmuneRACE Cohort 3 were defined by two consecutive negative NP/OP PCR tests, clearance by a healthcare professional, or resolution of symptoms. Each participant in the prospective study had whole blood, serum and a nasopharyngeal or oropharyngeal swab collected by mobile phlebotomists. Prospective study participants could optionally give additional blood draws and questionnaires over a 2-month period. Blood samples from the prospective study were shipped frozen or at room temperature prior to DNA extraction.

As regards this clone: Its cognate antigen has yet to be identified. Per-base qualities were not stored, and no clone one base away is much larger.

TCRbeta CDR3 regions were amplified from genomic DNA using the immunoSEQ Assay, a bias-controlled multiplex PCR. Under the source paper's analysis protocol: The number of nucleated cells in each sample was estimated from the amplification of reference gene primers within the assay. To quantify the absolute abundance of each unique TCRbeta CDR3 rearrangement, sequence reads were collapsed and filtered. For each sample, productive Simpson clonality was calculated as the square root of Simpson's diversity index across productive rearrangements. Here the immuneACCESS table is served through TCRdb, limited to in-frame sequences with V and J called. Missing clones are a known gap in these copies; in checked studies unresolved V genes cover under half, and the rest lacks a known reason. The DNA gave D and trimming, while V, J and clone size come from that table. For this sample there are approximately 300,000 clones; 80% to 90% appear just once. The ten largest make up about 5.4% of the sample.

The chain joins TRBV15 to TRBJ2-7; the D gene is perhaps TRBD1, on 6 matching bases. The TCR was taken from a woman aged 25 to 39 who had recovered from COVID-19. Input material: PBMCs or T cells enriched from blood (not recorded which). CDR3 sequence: CATSSRQVGPYEQYF. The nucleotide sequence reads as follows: TGTGCCACCAGCAGTAGACAGGTTGGGCCCTACGAGCAGTACTTC. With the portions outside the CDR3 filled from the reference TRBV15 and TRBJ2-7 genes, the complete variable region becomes DAMVIQNPRYQVTQFGKPVTLSCSQTLNHNVMYWYQQKSSQAPKLLFHYYDKDFNNEADTPDNFQSRRPNTSFCFLDIRSPGLGDTAMYLCATSSRQVGPYEQYFGPGTRLTVT.